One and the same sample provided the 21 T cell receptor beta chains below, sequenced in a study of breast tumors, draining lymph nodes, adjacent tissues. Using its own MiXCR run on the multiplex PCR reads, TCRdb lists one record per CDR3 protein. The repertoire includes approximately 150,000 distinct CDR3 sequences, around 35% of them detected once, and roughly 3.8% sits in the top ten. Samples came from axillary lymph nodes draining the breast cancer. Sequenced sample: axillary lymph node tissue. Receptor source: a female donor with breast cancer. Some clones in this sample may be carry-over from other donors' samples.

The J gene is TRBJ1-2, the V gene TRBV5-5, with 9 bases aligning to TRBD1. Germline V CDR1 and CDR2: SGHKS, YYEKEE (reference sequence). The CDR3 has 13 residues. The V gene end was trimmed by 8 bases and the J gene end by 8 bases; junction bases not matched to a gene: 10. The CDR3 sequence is CARPGQGIWGYTF. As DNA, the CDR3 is TGTGCCAGGCCGGGACAGGGTATATGGGGCTACACCTTC.

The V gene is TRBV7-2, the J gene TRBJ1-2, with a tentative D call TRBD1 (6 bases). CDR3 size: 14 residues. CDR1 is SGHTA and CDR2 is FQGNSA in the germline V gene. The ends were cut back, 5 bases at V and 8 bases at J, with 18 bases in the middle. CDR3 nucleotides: TGTGCCAGCAGCGAATGGTGGGGGGCGGGGGGCTACACCTTC. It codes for CASSEWWGAGGYTF.

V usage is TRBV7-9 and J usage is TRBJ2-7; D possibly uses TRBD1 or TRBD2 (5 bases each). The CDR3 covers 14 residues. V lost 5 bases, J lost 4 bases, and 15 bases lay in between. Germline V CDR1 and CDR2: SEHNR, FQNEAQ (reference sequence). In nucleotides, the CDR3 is TGTGCCAGCAGCCGAGGGGCAGGGTGGTACGAGCAGTACTTC. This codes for CASSRGAGWYEQYF.

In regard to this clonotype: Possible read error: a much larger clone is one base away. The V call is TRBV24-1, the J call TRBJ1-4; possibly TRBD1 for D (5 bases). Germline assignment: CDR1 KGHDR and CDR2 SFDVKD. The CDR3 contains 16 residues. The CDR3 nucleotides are TGTGCCAGCAGTTTGACCAGCGGGGACCTTCATGAAAAACCGTTTTTT. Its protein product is CASSLTSGDLHEKPFF.

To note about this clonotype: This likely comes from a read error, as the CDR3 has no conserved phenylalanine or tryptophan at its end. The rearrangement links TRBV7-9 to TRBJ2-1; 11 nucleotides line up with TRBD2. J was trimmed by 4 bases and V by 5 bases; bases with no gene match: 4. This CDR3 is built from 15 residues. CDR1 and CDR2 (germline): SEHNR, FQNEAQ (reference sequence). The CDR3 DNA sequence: TGTGCCAGCAGCCAGACTAGCGGGGATTACAATGAGCAGTTCGTC. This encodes CASSQTSGDYNEQFV.

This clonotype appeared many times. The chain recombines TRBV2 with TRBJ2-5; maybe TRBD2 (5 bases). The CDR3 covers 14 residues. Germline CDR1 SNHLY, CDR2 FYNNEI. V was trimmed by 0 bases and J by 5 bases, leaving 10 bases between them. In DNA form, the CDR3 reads TGTGCCAGCAGTGAAGCGTTCGGCGGGGAGACCCAGTACTTC. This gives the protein CASSEAFGGETQYF. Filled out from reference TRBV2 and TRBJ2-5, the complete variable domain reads EPEVTQTPSHQVTQMGQEVILRCVPISNHLYFYWYRQILGQKVEFLVSFYNNEISEKSEIFDDQFSVERPDGSNFTLKIRSTKLEDSAMYFCASSEAFGGETQYFGPGTRLLVL.

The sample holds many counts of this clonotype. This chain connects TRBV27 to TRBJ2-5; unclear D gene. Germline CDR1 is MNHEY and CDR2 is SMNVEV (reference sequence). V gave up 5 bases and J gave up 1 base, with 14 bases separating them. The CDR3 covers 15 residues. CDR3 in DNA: TGTGCCAGCAGTCCAACCCGGGTAACCCAAGAGACCCAGTACTTC. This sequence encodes CASSPTRVTQETQYF.

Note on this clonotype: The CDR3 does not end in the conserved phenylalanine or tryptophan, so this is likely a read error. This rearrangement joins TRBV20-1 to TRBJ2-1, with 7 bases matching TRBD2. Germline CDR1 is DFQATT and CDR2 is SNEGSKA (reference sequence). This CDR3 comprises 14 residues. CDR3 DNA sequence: TGCAGTGCTAGAGGTCCCGGGGGGTACACTGAGCAGTTCTCC. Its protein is CSARGPGGYTEQFS.

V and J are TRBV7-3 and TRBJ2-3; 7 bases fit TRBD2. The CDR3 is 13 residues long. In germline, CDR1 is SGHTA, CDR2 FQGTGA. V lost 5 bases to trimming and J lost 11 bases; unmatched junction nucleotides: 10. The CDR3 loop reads CASSPGGLAEQYF. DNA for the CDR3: TGTGCCAGCAGCCCAGGAGGGCTAGCGGAGCAGTATTTT. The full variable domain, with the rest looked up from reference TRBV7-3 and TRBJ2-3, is GAGVSQTPSNKVTEKGKYVELRCDPISGHTALYWYRQSLGQGPEFLIYFQGTGAADDSGLPNDRFFAVRPEGSVSTLKIQRTERGDSAVYLCASSPGGLAEQYFGPGTRLTVL.

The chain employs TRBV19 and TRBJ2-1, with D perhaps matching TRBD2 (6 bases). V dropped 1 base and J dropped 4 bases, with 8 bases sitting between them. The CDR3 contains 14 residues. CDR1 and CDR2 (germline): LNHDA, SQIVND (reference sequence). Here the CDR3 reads CASSIGLAYNEQFF. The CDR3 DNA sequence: TGTGCCAGTAGTATAGGTCTAGCGTACAATGAGCAGTTCTTC.

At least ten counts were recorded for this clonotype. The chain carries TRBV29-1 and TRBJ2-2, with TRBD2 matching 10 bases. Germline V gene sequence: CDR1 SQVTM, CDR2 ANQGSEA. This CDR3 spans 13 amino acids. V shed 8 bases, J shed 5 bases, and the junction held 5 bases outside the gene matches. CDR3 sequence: CSILAGETGELFF. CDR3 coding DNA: TGCAGCATCCTAGCGGGAGAAACCGGGGAGCTGTTTTTT.

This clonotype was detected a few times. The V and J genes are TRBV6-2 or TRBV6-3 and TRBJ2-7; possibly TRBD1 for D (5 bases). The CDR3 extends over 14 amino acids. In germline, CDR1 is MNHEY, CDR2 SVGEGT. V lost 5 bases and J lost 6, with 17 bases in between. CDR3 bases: TGTGCCAGCAGTCACGACAGCATCAGGGCCGAGCAGTACTTC. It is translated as CASSHDSIRAEQYF.

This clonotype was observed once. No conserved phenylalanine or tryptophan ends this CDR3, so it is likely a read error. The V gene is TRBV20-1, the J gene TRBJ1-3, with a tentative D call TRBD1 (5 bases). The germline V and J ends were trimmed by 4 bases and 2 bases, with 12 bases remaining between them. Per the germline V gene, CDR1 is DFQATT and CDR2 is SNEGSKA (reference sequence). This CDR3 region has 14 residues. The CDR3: CSATCTGPGNTIYL. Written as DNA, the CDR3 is TGCAGTGCTACTTGTACAGGTCCTGGAAACACCATATATCTT.

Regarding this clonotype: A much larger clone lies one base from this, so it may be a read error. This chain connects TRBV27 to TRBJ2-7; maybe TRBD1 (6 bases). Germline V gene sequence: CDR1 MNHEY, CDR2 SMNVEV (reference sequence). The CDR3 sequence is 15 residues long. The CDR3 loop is CAGSLIGGHSYEQYF. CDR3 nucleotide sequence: TGTGCCGGCAGTTTAATTGGGGGACACTCCTACGAGCAGTACTTC.

For the CDR3, the DNA is TGTGCCAGCAGCTTACGGACGGCAGCTGAAGCTTTCTTT. It codes for CASSLRTAAEAFF. The gene calls are TRBV7-3 and TRBJ1-1, with D unresolved. V lost 2 bases, J lost 6 bases, and 10 bases lay in between. The CDR3 runs 13 residues. Per germline, CDR1 SGHTA and CDR2 FQGTGA.

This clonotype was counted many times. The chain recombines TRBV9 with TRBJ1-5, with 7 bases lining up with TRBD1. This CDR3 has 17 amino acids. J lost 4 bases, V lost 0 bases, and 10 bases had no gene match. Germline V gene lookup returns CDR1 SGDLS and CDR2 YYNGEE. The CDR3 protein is CASSVAPDRASNQPQHF. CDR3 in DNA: TGTGCCAGCAGCGTAGCCCCCGACAGGGCGAGTAATCAGCCCCAGCATTTT.

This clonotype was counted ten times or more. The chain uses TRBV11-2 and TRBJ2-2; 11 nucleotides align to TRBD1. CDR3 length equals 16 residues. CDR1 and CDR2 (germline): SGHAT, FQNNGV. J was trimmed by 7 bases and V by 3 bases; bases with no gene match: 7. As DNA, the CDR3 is TGTGCCAGCAGCTTGGGACAGGGGGATTTAGGCGGGGAGCTGTTTTTT. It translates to CASSLGQGDLGGELFF.

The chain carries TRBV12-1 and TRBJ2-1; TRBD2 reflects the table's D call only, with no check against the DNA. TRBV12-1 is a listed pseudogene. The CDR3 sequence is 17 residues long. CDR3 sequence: CASSHILRTSGYNEQFF. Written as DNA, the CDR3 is TGTGCCAGCAGCCACATCTTAAGGACTAGCGGGTACAATGAGCAGTTCTTC.

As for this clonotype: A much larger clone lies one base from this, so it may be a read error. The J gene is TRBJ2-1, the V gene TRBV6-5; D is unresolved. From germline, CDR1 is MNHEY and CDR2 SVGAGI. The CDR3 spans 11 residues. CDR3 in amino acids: CASSKNNEQLF. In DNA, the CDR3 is TGTGCCAGCAGTAAGAACAATGAGCAGCTCTTC.

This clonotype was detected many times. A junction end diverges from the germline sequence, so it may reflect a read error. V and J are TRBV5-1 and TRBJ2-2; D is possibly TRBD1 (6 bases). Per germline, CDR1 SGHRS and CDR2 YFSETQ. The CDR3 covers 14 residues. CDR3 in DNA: TGTGCCAGCAGCTTGACAGGGAACACCGGGGAGCTGTTTTTT. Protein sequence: CASSLTGNTGELFF.

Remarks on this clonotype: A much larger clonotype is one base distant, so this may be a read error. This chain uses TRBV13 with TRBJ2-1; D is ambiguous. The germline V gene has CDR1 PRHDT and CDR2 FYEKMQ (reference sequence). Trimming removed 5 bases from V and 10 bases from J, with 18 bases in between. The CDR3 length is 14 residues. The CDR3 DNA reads TGTGCCAGCAGCACCATATTGTCCTCCTACGAGCAGTTCTTC. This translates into CASSTILSSYEQFF.